The clone carrying this T cell receptor (beta chain) was found a few times. The antigen is unknown. This specimen belongs to a study of long-term antiretroviral therapy in people with HIV. Findings of the study overall: The study lacked data on ART adherence, viral resistance or therapy changes. Blood sampling spanned 2004 to 2017, possibly under older ART regimens. Comparison with controls showed narrower CDR3 length ranges in HIV repertoires.

An immunoSEQ assay, version v3.0, was performed at survey level. For every sample, sequencing targeted roughly 40,000-55,000 T-cell genomes. Assay: immunoSEQ multiplex PCR; the TCRdb copy retains only in-frame clones and omits some. The sample has about 36,000 clones, approximately 80% seen once. Germline CDR1 SGHRS, CDR2 YFSETQ. V lost 0 bases and J 3 bases, leaving 9 bases between the germline ends. The CDR3 loop spans 14 amino acids. The source of this sequence is a man aged 18 to 35 with HIV. The chain couples TRBV5-1 to TRBJ1-2; D unclear. The source was unsorted PBMCs, collected 0.6 years after starting antiretroviral therapy. The CDR3 loop is CASSLGQVDYGYTF. In DNA form, the CDR3 reads TGCGCCAGCAGCTTGGGACAAGTTGACTATGGCTACACCTTC.